These 8 T cell receptor beta chains were all obtained from the same sample, sequenced in a study of cytomegalovirus exposure and HLA in healthy donors. PCR used 60 Vbeta primers and 13 Jbeta primers. TCRdb's table, derived via immunoSEQ multiplex PCR, lists solely in-frame clones and lacks some. In the table there are roughly 110,000 clones, around 77% of which are singletons. Input material: PBMCs. These receptors all come from a man between 40 and 49 years old in good health and CMV-seropositive.

CDR3 sequence (DNA): TGTGCCAGCAGTTACGTTGCGGGGGGGCCACAAGATACGCAGTATTTT. Amino acid sequence: CASSYVAGGPQDTQYF. This chain links TRBV6-5 with TRBJ2-3, with 9 positions matching TRBD2. The CDR3 runs 16 residues. J was trimmed by 5 bases and V by 2 bases; bases with no gene match: 8. The germline V gene encodes CDR1 MNHEY and CDR2 SVGAGI.

This clone was detected a few times. This chain uses TRBV5-3 with TRBJ2-5; tentatively, D is TRBD2 (6 bases). TRBV5-3 is known as an ORF, though its function is uncertain. The CDR3 sequence is 15 residues long. The V gene lost 2 bases and the J gene lost 5 bases, with 16 bases spanning the gap. CDR3 bases: TGTGCCAGAAGCTTATGGCGGGGTGCGGCGGAGACCCAGTACTTC. Its protein product is CARSLWRGAAETQYF.

The V call is TRBV7-8, the J call TRBJ2-3; TRBD2 matches 9 bases. The junction had 12 bases not matched to a gene; V was cut back by 5 bases and J by 3 bases. The length of the CDR3 is 17 residues. CDR1 and CDR2 from the germline V gene are SGHVS and FQNEAQ. CDR3 loop: CASSPDWRGGGTDTQYF. The CDR3 coding sequence is TGTGCCAGCAGCCCGGACTGGCGGGGGGGAGGGACAGATACGCAGTATTTT. Supplemented by reference TRBV7-8 and TRBJ2-3, the full variable domain reads GAGVSQSPRYKVAKRGQDVALRCDPISGHVSLFWYQQALGQGPEFLTYFQNEAQLDKSGLPSDRFFAERPEGSVSTLKIQRTQQEDSAVYLCASSPDWRGGGTDTQYFGPGTRLTVL.

This clone was counted only a few times. The chain has TRBV5-4 and TRBJ2-1; 10 bases are shared with TRBD2. Trimming removed 4 bases from V and 6 bases from J; junction bases left unmatched: 10. The CDR3 has 16 amino acids. Germline V gives CDR1 SGHNT, CDR2 YYREEE (reference sequence). The CDR3 sequence is CASSRVLAGEFNEQFF. In DNA form, the CDR3 reads TGTGCCAGCAGCCGTGTCCTAGCGGGGGAGTTCAATGAGCAGTTCTTC.

This clone appeared a single time. The V and J genes are TRBV7-9 and TRBJ2-2, with 7 nucleotides matching TRBD1. Germline-derived CDR1 and CDR2 are SEHNR and FQNEAQ (reference sequence). Trimming cost V 5 bases and J 2 bases; bases outside gene matches: 8. This CDR3 has 16 residues. The CDR3 loop reads CASSPDRAQNTGELFF. The CDR3 DNA is TGTGCCAGCAGCCCCGACAGGGCTCAAAACACCGGGGAGCTGTTTTTT.

CDR3: CASSSPGIEQYF. The CDR3 nucleotides are TGTGCCAGCAGCTCGCCGGGGATAGAGCAGTACTTC. V usage is TRBV7-6 and J usage is TRBJ2-7, with D possibly being TRBD2 (5 bases). V lost 4 bases, J lost 7 bases, and 11 bases lay in between. The germline V gene encodes CDR1 SGHVS and CDR2 FNYEAQ. CDR3 length: 12 amino acids.

The chain uses TRBV28 and TRBJ1-1; the D gene is possibly TRBD1 (5 bases). This CDR3 contains 15 residues. Germline-derived CDR1 and CDR2 are MDHEN and SYDVKM. The germline V and J ends were trimmed by 6 bases and 0 bases, with 14 bases remaining between them. For the CDR3, the DNA is TGTGCCAGCAGCCGAGCCGACAGAATGAACACTGAAGCTTTCTTT. Its protein is CASSRADRMNTEAFF.

This clone appeared a single time. CDR3 DNA sequence: TGTGCCAGCAGCTTAGATCGGGACAGATTCGGCGAGCAGTACTTC. It translates to CASSLDRDRFGEQYF. This chain links TRBV11-2 with TRBJ2-7; 7 bases match TRBD1. The CDR3 is 15 residues long. CDR1 SGHAT and CDR2 FQNNGV come from the germline V gene. J lost 6 bases, V lost 0 bases, and 8 bases had no gene match. The complete variable domain, with remaining parts taken from reference TRBV11-2 and TRBJ2-7, reads EAGVAQSPRYKIIEKRQSVAFWCNPISGHATLYWYQQILGQGPKLLIQFQNNGVVDDSQLPKDRFSAERLKGVDSTLKIQPAKLEDSAVYLCASSLDRDRFGEQYFGPGTRLTVT.